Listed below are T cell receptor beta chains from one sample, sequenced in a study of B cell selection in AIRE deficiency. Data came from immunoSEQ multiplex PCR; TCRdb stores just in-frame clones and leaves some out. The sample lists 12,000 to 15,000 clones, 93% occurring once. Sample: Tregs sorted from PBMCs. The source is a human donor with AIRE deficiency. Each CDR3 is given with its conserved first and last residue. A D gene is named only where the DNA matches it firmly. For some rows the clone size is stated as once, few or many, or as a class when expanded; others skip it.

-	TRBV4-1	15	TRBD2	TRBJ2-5	CASSQGLAGQETQYF	TGCGCCAGCAGCCAAGGACTAGCGGGTCAAGAGACCCAGTACTTC
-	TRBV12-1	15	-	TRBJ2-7	CASSFFTGGSYEQYF	TGTGCCAGCAGCTTTTTTACAGGGGGCTCCTACGAGCAGTACTTC
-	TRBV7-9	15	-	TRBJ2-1	CASSFVPEAANEQFF	TGTGCCAGCAGCTTTGTTCCCGAGGCTGCCAATGAGCAGTTCTTC
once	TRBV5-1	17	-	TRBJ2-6	CASSVQGGLTGANVLTF	TGCGCCAGCAGCGTACAGGGAGGGCTGACTGGGGCCAACGTCCTGACTTTC
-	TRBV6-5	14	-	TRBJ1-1	CASRYTRGNYEAFF	TGTGCCAGCAGGTATACCAGGGGAAACTATGAAGCTTTCTTT
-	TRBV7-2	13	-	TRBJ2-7	CASSPLTTFGQYF	TGTGCCAGCAGCCCGCTGACTACTTTCGGGCAGTACTTC
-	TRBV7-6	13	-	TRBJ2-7	CASSLDWFSEQYF	TGTGCCAGCAGCTTAGATTGGTTTTCCGAGCAGTACTTC
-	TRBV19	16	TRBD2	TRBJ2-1	CASSIVRQGGIPEQFF	TGTGCCAGTAGTATAGTGAGGCAGGGAGGGATCCCTGAGCAGTTCTTC
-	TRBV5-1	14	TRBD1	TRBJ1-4	CASSRQGKNEKLFF	TGCGCCAGCAGCAGACAGGGAAAGAATGAAAAACTGTTTTTT
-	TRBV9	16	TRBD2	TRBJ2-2	CASSITGTSGTGELFF	TGTGCCAGCAGCATTACCGGGACTAGCGGCACCGGGGAGCTGTTTTTT
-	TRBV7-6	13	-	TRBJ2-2	CASSLQGFGELFF	TGTGCCAGCAGCTTACAGGGTTTCGGGGAGCTGTTTTTT
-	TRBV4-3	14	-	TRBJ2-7	CASSQVAGPYEQYF	TGCGCCAGCAGCCAAGTGGCAGGGCCCTACGAGCAGTACTTC
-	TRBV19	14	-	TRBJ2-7	CASSSAVSSYEQYF	TGTGCCAGTAGCAGCGCGGTGAGCTCCTACGAGCAGTACTTC